One sample yielded the 8 T cell receptor beta chains listed below, sequenced in a study of shared clonotypes between healthy human individuals. Assay: immunoSEQ multiplex PCR; the TCRdb copy retains only in-frame clones and omits some. This table holds about 500,000 clones, around 77% found once. Sequencing was performed on PBMCs. The receptors were sampled from a middle-aged woman in good health. Some clones in this sample may be carry-over from other donors' samples.

The chain carries TRBV19 and TRBJ2-3, with 7 bases matching TRBD1. The V and J ends lost 3 bases and 2 bases, in that order; junction bases with no gene match: 8. Germline CDR1 is LNHDA and CDR2 is SQIVND (reference sequence). This CDR3 is built from 16 residues. Written as DNA, the CDR3 is TGTGCCAGTAGTATGTGGTGGGACAGTAACACAGATACGCAGTATTTT. This gives the protein CASSMWWDSNTDTQYF.

A note on this clone: The same CDR3 can be traced to other DNA sequences in this sample. The chain uses TRBV29-1 and TRBJ2-3; TRBD2 is a possible D gene (5 bases). From germline, CDR1 is SQVTM and CDR2 ANQGSEA. V dropped 4 bases and J dropped 2 bases, with 10 bases sitting between them. This CDR3 has 13 residues. The CDR3 nucleotides read TGCAGCGTTGGCGGGCAGAACACAGATACGCAGTATTTT. Translating gives CSVGGQNTDTQYF.

V is TRBV20-1 and J is TRBJ2-3; D uncertain. The CDR3 consists of 11 residues. The ends were cut back, 7 bases at V and 2 bases at J, with 7 bases in the middle. Germline loops: CDR1 DFQATT, CDR2 SNEGSKA (reference sequence). The CDR3 bases are TGCAGTGTCCGGATCACAGATACGCAGTATTTT. Amino acids: CSVRITDTQYF.

This chain joins TRBV23-1 and TRBJ2-7, with 7 bases lining up with TRBD1. TRBV23-1 is marked as an open reading frame, function uncertain. V lost 4 bases and J lost 2; bases outside the gene matches: 5. The CDR3 contains 14 residues. The DNA of the CDR3 is TGCGCCAGCAGTCCAATGACAGGGACCTACGAGCAGTACTTC. It codes for CASSPMTGTYEQYF.

CDR3 loop: CASSIGTIGELFF. The CDR3, as DNA: TGTGCCAGTAGTATAGGGACTATCGGGGAGCTGTTTTTT. J is TRBJ2-2 and V is TRBV19; maybe TRBD2 (6 bases). V was clipped by 1 base and J by 7 bases, with 7 bases between them. The germline gives CDR1 LNHDA, CDR2 SQIVND (reference sequence). CDR3 length: 13 amino acids.

Concerning this clone itself: A read error is the likely source, as a far larger clone sits one nucleotide away. The gene calls are TRBV27 and TRBJ2-7, with 13 bases matching TRBD2. Germline CDR1 reads MNHEY; CDR2 reads SMNVEV (reference sequence). The CDR3 contains 16 residues. CDR3 DNA sequence: TGTGCCGGCAGTTCGAAACTAGCGGGAGGGCCGGGTGAGCAGTACTTC. Its translation is CAGSSKLAGGPGEQYF.

The chain couples TRBV11-2 to TRBJ2-3; D unresolved. The CDR3 runs to 15 residues. V lost 0 bases, J lost 5 bases, and 12 bases lay in between. Germline lookup yields CDR1 SGHAT and CDR2 FQNNGV. The CDR3 sequence: CASSLDLQYLDTQYF. Written as DNA, the CDR3 is TGTGCCAGCAGCTTAGATTTGCAGTACCTAGATACGCAGTATTTT.

This chain connects TRBV5-1 to TRBJ2-5; 10 bases agree with TRBD2. The length of the CDR3 is 15 residues. Germline lookup yields CDR1 SGHRS and CDR2 YFSETQ. V lost 4 bases and J lost 4; bases outside the gene matches: 7. This CDR3 is CASSTGTSVTETQYF. CDR3 nucleotide sequence: TGCGCCAGCAGCACCGGGACTAGCGTAACAGAGACCCAGTACTTC.